A selection of T cell receptor beta chains follows, all from one sample in a study of OX40 agonist ivuxolimab in advanced cancers. Repertoires were generated with immunoSEQ multiplex PCR, while TCRdb's copy carries only in-frame clones and drops some. The sample yields 66,000 or so clones, approximately 86% seen once. The sample in question was CD4+ or CD8+ T cells sorted from blood, obtained in a trial of the OX40 agonist ivuxolimab. Every receptor here comes from an adult with an advanced solid tumor such as melanoma, head and neck, liver or kidney cancer. CDR3s include the opening cysteine and the closing phenylalanine or tryptophan. Fields, in order: V gene, J gene, D gene, clone size, CDR3 protein, CDR3 DNA. D genes are given only for firm matches. Size is stated for part of the rows, as once, few or many counts, or as a class when the clone is expanded.

V gene: TRBV5-6
J gene: TRBJ2-3
D gene: TRBD2
clone size: .
CDR3 protein: CASSFGGAGDTQYF
CDR3 DNA: TGTGCCAGCAGCTTCGGGGGGGCCGGCGATACGCAGTATTTT

V gene: TRBV28
J gene: TRBJ1-5
D gene: .
clone size: once
CDR3 protein: CASSFGTNSNQPQHF
CDR3 DNA: TGTGCCAGCAGTTTTGGGACGAATAGCAATCAGCCCCAGCATTTT

V gene: TRBV6-1
J gene: TRBJ1-1
D gene: .
clone size: .
CDR3 protein: CASSERWGETEAFF
CDR3 DNA: TGTGCCAGCAGCGAACGATGGGGCGAGACTGAAGCTTTCTTT

V gene: TRBV7-2
J gene: TRBJ2-3
D gene: TRBD2
clone size: .
CDR3 protein: CASSLLAGTDTQYF
CDR3 DNA: TGTGCCAGCAGCCTACTAGCGGGCACAGATACGCAGTATTTT

V gene: TRBV5-1
J gene: TRBJ1-1
D gene: .
clone size: .
CDR3 protein: CASSLEQPMNTEAFF
CDR3 DNA: TGCGCCAGCAGCTTGGAGCAGCCCATGAACACTGAAGCTTTCTTT

V gene: TRBV5-4
J gene: TRBJ2-5
D gene: .
clone size: .
CDR3 protein: CASSLAGLEETQYF
CDR3 DNA: TGTGCCAGCAGCTTGGCAGGGTTGGAAGAGACCCAGTACTTC

V gene: TRBV28
J gene: TRBJ2-5
D gene: .
clone size: .
CDR3 protein: CASNRAGVLETQYF
CDR3 DNA: TGTGCCAGCAATAGGGCCGGGGTGCTGGAGACCCAGTACTTC

V gene: TRBV25-1
J gene: TRBJ1-2
D gene: .
clone size: .
CDR3 protein: CASSESGDGVYGYTF
CDR3 DNA: TGTGCCAGCAGTGAATCTGGCGATGGTGTCTATGGCTACACCTTC

V gene: TRBV4-2
J gene: TRBJ1-2
D gene: .
clone size: .
CDR3 protein: CASSLPRGGTVYGYTF
CDR3 DNA: TGTGCCAGCAGCCTCCCGCGGGGGGGAACGGTCTATGGCTACACCTTC

V gene: TRBV11-2
J gene: TRBJ2-4
D gene: TRBD2
clone size: .
CDR3 protein: CASSSGLAGSKNIQYF
CDR3 DNA: TGTGCCAGCAGCTCGGGACTAGCGGGGTCCAAAAACATTCAGTACTTC

V gene: TRBV6-5
J gene: TRBJ1-1
D gene: TRBD1
clone size: .
CDR3 protein: CASSGIGDRRNEAFF
CDR3 DNA: TGTGCCAGCAGCGGCATTGGGGACAGGCGAAATGAAGCTTTCTTT

V gene: TRBV11-2
J gene: TRBJ2-7
D gene: .
clone size: .
CDR3 protein: CASSSSPGSYEQYF
CDR3 DNA: TGTGCCAGCAGCTCTAGTCCTGGCTCCTACGAGCAGTACTTC

V gene: TRBV7-8
J gene: TRBJ1-4
D gene: .
clone size: .
CDR3 protein: CASSSPRQGEKLFF
CDR3 DNA: TGTGCCAGCAGCTCACCCCGGCAGGGTGAAAAACTGTTTTTT

V gene: TRBV27
J gene: TRBJ2-1
D gene: .
clone size: .
CDR3 protein: CASSSLLRGSYNEQFF
CDR3 DNA: TGTGCCAGCAGTTCCCTGCTACGGGGCTCCTACAATGAGCAGTTCTTC

V gene: TRBV10-3
J gene: TRBJ1-5
D gene: .
clone size: .
CDR3 protein: CAISGTGFDQPQHF
CDR3 DNA: TGTGCCATCAGTGGGACCGGGTTCGATCAGCCCCAGCATTTT

V gene: TRBV28
J gene: TRBJ1-6
D gene: .
clone size: .
CDR3 protein: CASSSHGGGSYNSPLHF
CDR3 DNA: TGTGCCAGCAGTTCGCATGGGGGGGGATCCTATAATTCACCCCTCCACTTT

V gene: TRBV30
J gene: TRBJ1-4
D gene: .
clone size: .
CDR3 protein: CAWSTGMTTTNEKLFF
CDR3 DNA: TGTGCCTGGAGCACGGGGATGACGACAACTAATGAAAAACTGTTTTTT

V gene: TRBV12-2
J gene: TRBJ2-1
D gene: .
clone size: few
CDR3 protein: CASRLAISGNFYNEQFF
CDR3 DNA: TGTGCAAGTCGCTTAGCGATTAGCGGGAATTTCTACAATGAGCAGTTCTTC

V gene: TRBV9
J gene: TRBJ2-2
D gene: .
clone size: .
CDR3 protein: CASSVGPATTLAGELFF
CDR3 DNA: TGTGCCAGCAGCGTAGGCCCTGCCACTACTTTAGCCGGGGAGCTGTTTTTT

V gene: TRBV21-1
J gene: TRBJ2-3
D gene: .
clone size: .
CDR3 protein: CASSKISSDTQYF
CDR3 DNA: TGTGCCAGCAGCAAAATAAGTTCAGATACGCAGTATTTT

V gene: TRBV19
J gene: TRBJ2-2
D gene: .
clone size: .
CDR3 protein: CASSIRGLNTGELFF
CDR3 DNA: TGTGCCAGTAGTATCCGGGGATTGAACACCGGGGAGCTGTTTTTT

V gene: TRBV29-1
J gene: TRBJ1-2
D gene: .
clone size: few
CDR3 protein: CSVQSWNYGYTF
CDR3 DNA: TGCAGCGTTCAATCTTGGAACTATGGCTACACCTTC

V gene: TRBV2
J gene: TRBJ1-6
D gene: .
clone size: .
CDR3 protein: CASRPGQTSSYNSPLHF
CDR3 DNA: TGTGCCAGCAGACCCGGACAGACGAGCTCCTATAATTCACCCCTCCACTTT

V gene: TRBV19
J gene: TRBJ1-1
D gene: .
clone size: .
CDR3 protein: CASNPRSGMNTEAFF
CDR3 DNA: TGTGCCAGTAACCCGAGGTCGGGGATGAACACTGAAGCTTTCTTT

V gene: TRBV19
J gene: TRBJ1-3
D gene: TRBD1
clone size: .
CDR3 protein: CASGGTAYISGNTIYF
CDR3 DNA: TGTGCCAGTGGCGGGACAGCCTATATCTCTGGAAACACCATATATTTT

V gene: TRBV28
J gene: TRBJ1-3
D gene: .
clone size: .
CDR3 protein: CASPPSADGTLGNTIYF
CDR3 DNA: TGTGCCAGCCCCCCCAGTGCCGACGGGACACTCGGAAACACCATATATTTT

V gene: TRBV9
J gene: TRBJ1-2
D gene: .
clone size: .
CDR3 protein: CASSPGVNYGYTF
CDR3 DNA: TGTGCCAGCAGCCCCGGGGTCAACTATGGCTACACCTTC

V gene: TRBV15
J gene: TRBJ1-5
D gene: TRBD1
clone size: .
CDR3 protein: CATSRKGDRGHGQPQHF
CDR3 DNA: TGTGCCACCAGCAGAAAGGGGGACAGGGGTCACGGTCAGCCCCAGCATTTT

V gene: TRBV19
J gene: TRBJ2-7
D gene: TRBD2
clone size: .
CDR3 protein: CASTPSGSLSYEQYF
CDR3 DNA: TGTGCCAGTACTCCAAGCGGGAGCCTTTCCTACGAGCAGTACTTC

V gene: TRBV30
J gene: TRBJ2-7
D gene: .
clone size: once
CDR3 protein: CAWKGLGTYEQYF
CDR3 DNA: TGTGCCTGGAAGGGTTTAGGAACCTACGAGCAGTACTTC

V gene: TRBV7-6
J gene: TRBJ1-1
D gene: .
clone size: .
CDR3 protein: CASSIRGGTEAFF
CDR3 DNA: TGTGCCAGCAGCATCAGGGGTGGGACTGAAGCTTTCTTT